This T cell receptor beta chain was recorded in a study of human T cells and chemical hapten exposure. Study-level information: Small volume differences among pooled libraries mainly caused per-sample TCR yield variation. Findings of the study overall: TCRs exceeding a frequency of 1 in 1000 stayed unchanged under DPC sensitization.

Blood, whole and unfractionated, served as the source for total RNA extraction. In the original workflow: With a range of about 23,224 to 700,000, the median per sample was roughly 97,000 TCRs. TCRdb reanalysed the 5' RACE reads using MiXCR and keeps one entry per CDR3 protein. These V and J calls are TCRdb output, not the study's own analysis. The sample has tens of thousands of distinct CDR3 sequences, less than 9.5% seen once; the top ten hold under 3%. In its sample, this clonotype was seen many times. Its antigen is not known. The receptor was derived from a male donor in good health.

CDR3 DNA: TGCGCCAGCAGCTTGGGGGGGACGGCAGCTAACTATGGCTACACCTTC. It codes for CASSLGGTAANYGYTF. This chain links TRBV5-1 with TRBJ1-2; possibly TRBD1 for D (5 bases). This CDR3 contains 16 residues. Trimming cost V 0 bases and J 0 bases, with 12 bases left between them. Germline lookup yields CDR1 SGHRS and CDR2 YFSETQ.